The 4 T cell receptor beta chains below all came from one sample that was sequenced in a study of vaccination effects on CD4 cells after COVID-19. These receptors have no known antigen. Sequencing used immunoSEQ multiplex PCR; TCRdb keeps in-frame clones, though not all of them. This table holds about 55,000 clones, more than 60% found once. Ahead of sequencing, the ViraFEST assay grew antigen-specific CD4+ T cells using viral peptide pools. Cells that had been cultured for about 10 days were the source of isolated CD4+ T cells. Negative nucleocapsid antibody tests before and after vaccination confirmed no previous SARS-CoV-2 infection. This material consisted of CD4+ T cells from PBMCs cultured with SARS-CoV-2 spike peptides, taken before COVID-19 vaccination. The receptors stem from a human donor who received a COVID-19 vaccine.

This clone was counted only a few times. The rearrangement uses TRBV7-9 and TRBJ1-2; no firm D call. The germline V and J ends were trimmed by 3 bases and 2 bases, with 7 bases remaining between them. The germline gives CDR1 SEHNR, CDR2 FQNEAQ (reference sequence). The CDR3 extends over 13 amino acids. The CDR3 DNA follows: TGTGCCAGCAGCTTTGCACAGAACTATGGCTACACCTTC. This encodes CASSFAQNYGYTF.

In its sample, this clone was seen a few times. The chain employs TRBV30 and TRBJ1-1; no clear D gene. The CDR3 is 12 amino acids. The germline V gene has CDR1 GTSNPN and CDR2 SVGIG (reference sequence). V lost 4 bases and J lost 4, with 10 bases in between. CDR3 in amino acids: CAWKGSGTEAFF. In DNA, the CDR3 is TGTGCCTGGAAAGGATCGGGCACTGAAGCTTTCTTT.

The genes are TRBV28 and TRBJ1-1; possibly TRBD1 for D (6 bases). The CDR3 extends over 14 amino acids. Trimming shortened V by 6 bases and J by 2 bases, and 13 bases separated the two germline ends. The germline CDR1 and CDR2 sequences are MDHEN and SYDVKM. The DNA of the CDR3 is TGTGCCAGCAGACCGGGGGGGCTAAACACTGAAGCTTTCTTT. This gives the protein CASRPGGLNTEAFF.

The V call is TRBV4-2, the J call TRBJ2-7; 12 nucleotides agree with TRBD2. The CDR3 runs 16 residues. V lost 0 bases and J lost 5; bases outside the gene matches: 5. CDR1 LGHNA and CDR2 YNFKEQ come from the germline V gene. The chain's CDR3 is CASSQDRGTSGHEQYF. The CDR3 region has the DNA TGTGCCAGCAGCCAAGATCGGGGGACTAGCGGGCACGAGCAGTACTTC.